This T cell receptor beta chain was documented in a study of response to subunit inactivated influenza vaccine. The sample holds a few counts of this clonotype. Via MiXCR, TCRdb re-called the RT-PCR reads, giving one row per CDR3 protein. The repertoire holds more than 450,000 distinct CDR3 sequences, about 10% seen once, with roughly 10% in the top ten. The sequenced sample was PBMCs from blood, obtained on the day of vaccination. The sequence was obtained from a man aged 45-60 years who received an inactivated influenza vaccine.

The CDR3 DNA is TGTGCCAGCAGCCCCATAGAGGGTGGCAACTATGGCTACACCTTC. It translates to CASSPIEGGNYGYTF. The J gene is TRBJ1-2, the V gene TRBV7-2; D is undetermined. CDR1 is SGHTA and CDR2 is FQGNSA in the germline V gene. The CDR3 covers 15 residues. V gave up 5 bases and J gave up 2 bases, with 15 bases separating them.